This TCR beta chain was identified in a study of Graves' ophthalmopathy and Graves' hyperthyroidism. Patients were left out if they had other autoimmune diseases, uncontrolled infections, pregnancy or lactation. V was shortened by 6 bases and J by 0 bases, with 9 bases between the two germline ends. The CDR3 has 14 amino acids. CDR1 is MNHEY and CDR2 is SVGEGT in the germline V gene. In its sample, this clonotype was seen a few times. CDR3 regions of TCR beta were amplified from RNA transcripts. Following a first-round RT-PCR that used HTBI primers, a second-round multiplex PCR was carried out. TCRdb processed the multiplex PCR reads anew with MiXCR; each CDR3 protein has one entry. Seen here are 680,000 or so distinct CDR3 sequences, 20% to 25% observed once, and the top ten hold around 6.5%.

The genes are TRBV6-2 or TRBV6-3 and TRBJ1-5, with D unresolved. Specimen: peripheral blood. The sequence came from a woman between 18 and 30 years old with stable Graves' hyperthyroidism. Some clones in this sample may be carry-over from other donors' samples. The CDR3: CASSGQYSNQPQHF. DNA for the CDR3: TGTGCCAGCAGCGGCCAGTATAGCAATCAGCCCCAGCATTTT.